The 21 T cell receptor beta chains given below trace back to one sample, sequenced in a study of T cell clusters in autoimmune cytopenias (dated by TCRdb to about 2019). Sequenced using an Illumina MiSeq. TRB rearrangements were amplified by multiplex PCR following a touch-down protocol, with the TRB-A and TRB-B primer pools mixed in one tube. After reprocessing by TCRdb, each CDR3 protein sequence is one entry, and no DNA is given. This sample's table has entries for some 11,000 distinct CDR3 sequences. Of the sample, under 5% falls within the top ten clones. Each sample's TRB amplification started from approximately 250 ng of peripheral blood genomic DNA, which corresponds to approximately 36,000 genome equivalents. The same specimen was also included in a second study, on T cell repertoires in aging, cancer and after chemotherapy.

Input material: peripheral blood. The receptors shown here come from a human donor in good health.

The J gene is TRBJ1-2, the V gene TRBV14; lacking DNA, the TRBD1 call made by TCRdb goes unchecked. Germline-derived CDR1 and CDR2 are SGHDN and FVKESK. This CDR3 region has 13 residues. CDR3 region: CASTLQAGYGYTF. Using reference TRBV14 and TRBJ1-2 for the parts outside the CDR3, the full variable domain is EAGVTQFPSHSVIEKGQTVTLRCDPISGHDNLYWYRRVMGKEIKFLLHFVKESKQDESGMPNNRFLAERTGGTYSTLKVQPAELEDSGVYFCASTLQAGYGYTFGSGTRLTVV.

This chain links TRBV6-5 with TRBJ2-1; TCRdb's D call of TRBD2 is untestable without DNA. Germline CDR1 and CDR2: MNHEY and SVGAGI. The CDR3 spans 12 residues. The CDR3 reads CASTGLANEQFF.

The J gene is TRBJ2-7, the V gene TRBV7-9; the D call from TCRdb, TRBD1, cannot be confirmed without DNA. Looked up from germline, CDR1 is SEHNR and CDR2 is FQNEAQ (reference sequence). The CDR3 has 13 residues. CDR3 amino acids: CASSLTQGYEQYF.

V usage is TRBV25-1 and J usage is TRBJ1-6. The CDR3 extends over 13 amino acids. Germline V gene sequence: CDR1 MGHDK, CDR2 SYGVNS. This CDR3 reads CASSEWVSSPLHF. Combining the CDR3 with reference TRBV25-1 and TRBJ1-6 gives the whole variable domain EADIYQTPRYLVIGTGKKITLECSQTMGHDKMYWYQQDPGMELHLIHYSYGVNSTEKGDLSSESTVSRIRTEHFPLTLESARPSHTSQYLCASSEWVSSPLHFGNGTRLTVT.

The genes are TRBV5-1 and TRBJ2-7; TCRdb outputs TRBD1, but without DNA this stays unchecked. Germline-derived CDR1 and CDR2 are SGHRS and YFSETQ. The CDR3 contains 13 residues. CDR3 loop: CASSEVGGDEQYF.

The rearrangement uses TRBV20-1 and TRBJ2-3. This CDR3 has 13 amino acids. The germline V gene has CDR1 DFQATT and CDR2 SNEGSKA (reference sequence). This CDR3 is CSARGASGDTQYF.

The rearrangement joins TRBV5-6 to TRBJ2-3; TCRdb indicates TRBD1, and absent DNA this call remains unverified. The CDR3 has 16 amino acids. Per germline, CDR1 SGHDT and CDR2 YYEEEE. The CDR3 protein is CASSPGQGANGDTQYF.

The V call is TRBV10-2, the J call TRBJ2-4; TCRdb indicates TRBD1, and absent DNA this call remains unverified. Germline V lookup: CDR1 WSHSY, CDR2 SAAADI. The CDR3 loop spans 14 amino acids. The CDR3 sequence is CASSSPVAKNIQYF.

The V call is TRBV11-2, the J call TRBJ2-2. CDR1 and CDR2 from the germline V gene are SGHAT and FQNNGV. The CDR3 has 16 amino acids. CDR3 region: CASSFQQIGNTGELFF.

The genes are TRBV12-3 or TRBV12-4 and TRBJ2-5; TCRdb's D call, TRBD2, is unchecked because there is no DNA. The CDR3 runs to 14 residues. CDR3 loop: CASSVGGSQETQYF.

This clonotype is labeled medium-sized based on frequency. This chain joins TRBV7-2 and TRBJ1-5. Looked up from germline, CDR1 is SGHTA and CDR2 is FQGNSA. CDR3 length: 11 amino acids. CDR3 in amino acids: CASSFGGPQHF.

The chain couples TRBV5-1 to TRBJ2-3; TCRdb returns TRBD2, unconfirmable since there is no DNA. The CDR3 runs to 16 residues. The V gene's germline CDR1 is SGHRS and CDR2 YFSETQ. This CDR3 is CASSHGLAGGTDTQYF.

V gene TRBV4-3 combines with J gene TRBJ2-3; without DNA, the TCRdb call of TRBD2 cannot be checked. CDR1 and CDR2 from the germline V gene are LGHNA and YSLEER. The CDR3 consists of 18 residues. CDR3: CASSQEGLAGGLADTQYF.

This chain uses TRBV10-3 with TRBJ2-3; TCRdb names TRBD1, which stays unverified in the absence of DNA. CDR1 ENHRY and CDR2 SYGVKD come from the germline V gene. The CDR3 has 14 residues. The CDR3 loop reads CAATGGGIVDTQYF.

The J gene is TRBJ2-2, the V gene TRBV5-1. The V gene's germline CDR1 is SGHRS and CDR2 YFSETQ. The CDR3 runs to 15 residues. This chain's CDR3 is CASSSYPGFTGELFF.

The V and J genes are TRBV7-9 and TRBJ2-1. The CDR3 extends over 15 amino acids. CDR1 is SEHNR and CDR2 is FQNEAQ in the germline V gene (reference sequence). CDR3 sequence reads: CASSSSGFIMNEQFF.

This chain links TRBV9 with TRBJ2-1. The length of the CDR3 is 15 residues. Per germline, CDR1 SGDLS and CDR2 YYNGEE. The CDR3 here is CASSVSDGPYNEQFF.

CDR3 loop: CASSYGTGGKDTQYF. The chain recombines TRBV12-3 or TRBV12-4 with TRBJ2-3; TCRdb's D gene call, TRBD1, goes unchecked for lack of DNA. The CDR3 has 15 amino acids.

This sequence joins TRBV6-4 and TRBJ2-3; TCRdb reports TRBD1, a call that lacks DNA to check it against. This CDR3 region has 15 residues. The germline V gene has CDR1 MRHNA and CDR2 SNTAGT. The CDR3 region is CASSEGTGGTDTQYF.

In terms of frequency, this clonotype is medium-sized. The CDR3 sequence is CASSLNMGRGYTF. V and J are TRBV12-3 or TRBV12-4 and TRBJ1-2. This CDR3 is 13 amino acids long.

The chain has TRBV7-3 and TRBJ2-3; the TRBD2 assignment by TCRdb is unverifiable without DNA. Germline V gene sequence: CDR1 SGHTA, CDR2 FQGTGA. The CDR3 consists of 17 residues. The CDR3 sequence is CASSIDSAGGPFTTQYF.